This T cell receptor beta chain stems from a study of PD-1 blockade in classical Hodgkin lymphoma. Study-wide results and limits: Repertoire differences have undefined causes, possibly disease activity or prior therapy. Newly diagnosed patients reportedly trailed healthy donors in baseline TCR diversity.

The time point was: newly diagnosed, previously untreated cHL patient sample. It was by magnetic negative selection that CD4+ T cells were purified from thawed PBMCs. Untreated, newly diagnosed classical Hodgkin lymphoma PBMCs were used for comparison. This CDR3 is 17 amino acids long. V was trimmed by 1 base and J by 5 bases, leaving 20 bases between them. The germline V gene has CDR1 SGHVS and CDR2 FNYEAQ. With respect to this clone: Its target is not known.

Only in-frame clones appear in the TCRdb table, and some are missing; sequencing was by immunoSEQ multiplex PCR. Of more than 25,000 clones listed, around 89% are singletons. The source of this sequence is a human donor with classical Hodgkin lymphoma. This chain joins TRBV7-6 and TRBJ2-5; D may correspond to TRBD1 or TRBD2 (6 bases each). Sequenced: CD4+ T cells from blood. In DNA form, the CDR3 reads TGTGCCAGCAGCTTAGACCCCCCGGGGGCAGGCGGGGAGACCCAGTACTTC. As protein: CASSLDPPGAGGETQYF.